This passage covers 7 T cell receptor beta chains from one sample sequenced in a study of T cell responses to AZD1222 COVID-19 vaccine. Some clones are missing from TCRdb's copy, which holds only in-frame ones; the method was immunoSEQ multiplex PCR. Of around 180,000 clones in the sample, about 90% were seen once. Here the sequenced sample was peripheral blood, taken on day 0 of AZD1222 vaccination. The origin of the receptors is an adult in good health.

This chain uses TRBV6-5 with TRBJ2-7; maybe TRBD2 (6 bases). V dropped 0 bases and J dropped 4 bases, with 10 bases sitting between them. This CDR3 has 14 amino acids. Germline values: CDR1 MNHEY, CDR2 SVGAGI. This chain's CDR3 is CASSYSGDSYEQYF. The DNA for the CDR3 is TGTGCCAGCAGTTACTCAGGGGACTCGTACGAGCAGTACTTC.

The chain uses TRBV27 and TRBJ2-7, with a possible D match to TRBD2 (6 bases). Trimming stripped 5 bases from V and 0 bases from J, with 14 bases between. This CDR3 contains 15 residues. In germline, CDR1 is MNHEY, CDR2 SMNVEV (reference sequence). CDR3 DNA sequence: TGTGCCAGCAGTACTTTGGCGGGGAGCTCCTACGAGCAGTACTTC. It codes for CASSTLAGSSYEQYF.

This clone is a singleton in its sample. The chain uses TRBV27 and TRBJ1-4, with TRBD1 identical over 7 bases. Per the germline V gene, CDR1 is MNHEY and CDR2 is SMNVEV (reference sequence). J gave up 3 bases and V 2 bases, and 3 bases lay outside the gene matches. The CDR3 is 15 amino acids. CDR3 coding DNA: TGTGCCAGCAGTTTAACCGGGACAGCTAATGAAAAACTGTTTTTT. Amino acids: CASSLTGTANEKLFF.

V is TRBV29-1 and J is TRBJ1-6; weak D call: TRBD1 (5 bases). From germline, CDR1 is SQVTM and CDR2 ANQGSEA. The CDR3 sequence is 13 residues long. The V gene lost 6 bases and the J gene lost 9 bases, with 15 bases spanning the gap. CDR3 residues: CSVRASNSSPLHF. The CDR3 DNA follows: TGCAGCGTCAGGGCAAGTAACAGTTCACCCCTCCACTTT.

The sample holds a few counts of this clone. Other DNA sequences from this sample encode an identical CDR3 as well. Here the CDR3 reads CASSYRNTEAFF. In DNA form, the CDR3 reads TGTGCCAGCAGTTACAGGAACACTGAAGCTTTCTTT. The V call is TRBV6-5, the J call TRBJ1-1; D not certain. The CDR3 has 12 residues. Per the germline V gene, CDR1 is MNHEY and CDR2 is SVGAGI. With 2 bases removed from V and 1 base from J, the gap between germline ends came to 2 bases.

The chain has TRBV19 and TRBJ1-2; D is possibly TRBD1 (6 bases). The germline V and J ends were trimmed by 6 bases and 4 bases, with 12 bases remaining between them. The CDR3 consists of 13 residues. The germline V gene encodes CDR1 LNHDA and CDR2 SQIVND (reference sequence). CDR3: CASRVQGFYGYTF. CDR3 coding DNA: TGTGCCAGTAGGGTACAGGGCTTCTATGGCTACACCTTC.

The rearrangement links TRBV28 to TRBJ1-1; unclear D gene. The germline V gene encodes CDR1 MDHEN and CDR2 SYDVKM. The CDR3 is 12 amino acids. The germline V and J ends were trimmed by 3 bases and 2 bases, with 4 bases remaining between them. The CDR3: CASSLSNTEAFF. The CDR3 DNA sequence: TGTGCCAGCAGTTTGTCTAACACTGAAGCTTTCTTT.